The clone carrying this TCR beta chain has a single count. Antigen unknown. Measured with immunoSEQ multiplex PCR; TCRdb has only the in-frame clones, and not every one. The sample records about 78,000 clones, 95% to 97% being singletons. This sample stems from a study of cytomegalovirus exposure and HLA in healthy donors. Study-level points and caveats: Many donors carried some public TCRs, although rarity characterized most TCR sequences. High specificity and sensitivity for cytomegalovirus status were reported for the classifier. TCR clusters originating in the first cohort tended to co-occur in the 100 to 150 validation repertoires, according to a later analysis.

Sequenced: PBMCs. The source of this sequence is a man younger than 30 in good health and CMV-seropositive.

CDR3 region: CASSKGQGNNTGELFF. CDR3 sequence (DNA): TGTGCCAGCAGCAAAGGACAGGGGAATAACACCGGGGAGCTGTTTTTT. The V and J genes are TRBV21-1 and TRBJ2-2; the D call of TRBD1 is as the table states it, not checked on the DNA. TRBV21-1 corresponds to a pseudogene. The CDR3 runs to 16 residues.